The 2 T cell receptor beta chains below all came from one sample that was sequenced in a study of cytomegalovirus exposure and HLA in healthy donors. It was with 60 Vbeta and 13 Jbeta primers that the PCR ran. Repertoires were generated with immunoSEQ multiplex PCR, while TCRdb's copy carries only in-frame clones and drops some. Of some 150,000 clones in the sample, about three fifths are singletons; the top ten hold approximately 7%. The sample consisted of PBMCs. The receptors here all came from a woman aged 55-69 years in good health and CMV-seropositive.

The chain uses TRBV7-2 and TRBJ1-6; 7 bases map to TRBD1. The CDR3 spans 15 residues. V trimming: 5 bases; J trimming: 6 bases; junction bases outside the gene matches: 7. Per the germline V gene, CDR1 is SGHTA and CDR2 is FQGNSA. CDR3 sequence (DNA): TGTGCCAGCAGCGTAACCGGGACAGCTAATTCACCCCTCCACTTT. It encodes CASSVTGTANSPLHF.

The chain carries TRBV5-5 and TRBJ1-6, with TRBD1 matching 7 bases. The CDR3 is 15 amino acids. Trimming cost V 5 bases and J 8 bases; bases outside gene matches: 10. The V gene's germline CDR1 is SGHKS and CDR2 YYEKEE (reference sequence). In DNA form, the CDR3 reads TGTGCCAGCAGACCGCGGACAGGCGATTATTCACCCCTCCACTTT. This codes for CASRPRTGDYSPLHF.